This entry lists 14 T cell receptor beta chains sequenced from one sample in a study of control samples from healthy donors and cancer patients. Assay: immunoSEQ multiplex PCR; the TCRdb copy retains only in-frame clones and omits some. The table records 120,000 to 150,000 clones, approximately 86% of them present only once. The sequenced sample was blood. The receptors were sampled from a woman aged 25 to 39 in good health.

The V and J genes are TRBV19 and TRBJ2-1, with D possibly being TRBD1 (5 bases). Germline loops: CDR1 LNHDA, CDR2 SQIVND (reference sequence). Trimming removed 7 bases at V and 4 bases at J, with 11 bases between. The CDR3 sequence is 13 residues long. CDR3 in DNA: TGTGCCAGTACCCCGACAGAATACAATGAGCAGTTCTTC. Amino acids: CASTPTEYNEQFF. The full variable domain, with the rest looked up from reference TRBV19 and TRBJ2-1, is DGGITQSPKYLFRKEGQNVTLSCEQNLNHDAMYWYRQDPGQGLRLIYYSQIVNDFQKGDIAEGYSVSREKKESFPLTVTSAQKNPTAFYLCASTPTEYNEQFFGPGTRLTVL.

V is TRBV2 and J is TRBJ1-6, with TRBD1 matching 8 bases. Germline trimming cut 2 bases from V and 4 bases from J; bases unmatched to any gene: 1. The CDR3 has 15 amino acids. Germline CDR1 SNHLY, CDR2 FYNNEI. CDR3 bases: TGTGCCAGCAGTGAACAGGGGGCATATAATTCACCCCTCCACTTT. Translated: CASSEQGAYNSPLHF.

V is TRBV24-1 and J is TRBJ1-2; tentative D call: TRBD1 (5 bases). This CDR3 comprises 13 residues. Per the germline V gene, CDR1 is KGHDR and CDR2 is SFDVKD. Trimming left V 5 bases short and J 8 bases short, with 14 bases between. The chain's CDR3 is CATSAQGLRGYTF. The CDR3 DNA sequence: TGTGCCACCAGTGCCCAGGGACTTCGGGGCTACACCTTC.

The chain recombines TRBV3-1 (or the pseudogene TRBV3-2) with TRBJ2-7; 10 bases match TRBD1. The germline gives CDR1 LGHDT, CDR2 YNNKEL (reference sequence). Losses at the gene ends were 9 bases for V and 2 bases for J; bases not matched to a gene: 7. There are 14 residues in the CDR3. CDR3 bases: TGTGCCAGTACTAGGACAGGGGGAGCCTACGAGCAGTACTTC. This codes for CASTRTGGAYEQYF.

The rearrangement links TRBV3-1 (or the pseudogene TRBV3-2) to TRBJ2-1, with D uncertain. Per germline, CDR1 LGHDT and CDR2 YNNKEL (reference sequence). The CDR3 has 13 residues. The ends were cut back, 1 base at V and 4 bases at J, with 5 bases in the middle. This CDR3 reads CASSQVVYNEQFF. In DNA, the CDR3 is TGTGCCAGCAGCCAAGTTGTTTACAATGAGCAGTTCTTC.

V is TRBV6-5 and J is TRBJ2-2, with 10 bases that match TRBD1. The CDR3 consists of 15 residues. Germline V CDR1 and CDR2: MNHEY, SVGAGI. Trimming took 6 bases from V and 3 from J; bases not matched to a gene: 4. The CDR3 coding sequence is TGTGCCAGCAGAGACAGGGGGCTCGACACCGGGGAGCTGTTTTTT. Amino acids: CASRDRGLDTGELFF.

CDR3 nucleotides: TGTGCCAGCAGCTTGTGGGGCGGTGGCTATGGCTACACCTTC. As protein: CASSLWGGGYGYTF. The chain employs TRBV5-5 and TRBJ1-2; a weak D match, TRBD1 (5 bases). Germline V CDR1 and CDR2: SGHKS, YYEKEE (reference sequence). CDR3 length equals 14 residues. V lost 1 base and J lost 4, with 11 bases in between.

This sequence joins TRBV4-1 and TRBJ2-2; no firm D call. V was clipped by 0 bases and J by 6 bases, with 14 bases between them. CDR1 and CDR2 from the germline V gene are MGHRA and YSYEKL. There are 16 residues in the CDR3. Written as DNA, the CDR3 is TGCGCCAGCAGCCAAGAATTCATCAGCTCCCCCGGGGAGCTGTTTTTT. It is translated as CASSQEFISSPGELFF.

This clone has more than one count but fewer than ten. The CDR3: CASSETRGLETQYF. CDR3 coding DNA: TGTGCCAGCAGTGAAACCAGGGGGCTGGAGACCCAGTACTTC. The V and J genes are TRBV25-1 and TRBJ2-5, with 8 nucleotides matching TRBD1. The CDR3 totals 14 residues. The germline CDR1 and CDR2 sequences are MGHDK and SYGVNS. V lost 2 bases and J lost 5; bases outside the gene matches: 4. The variable domain in full, with the rest retrieved from reference TRBV25-1 and TRBJ2-5, is EADIYQTPRYLVIGTGKKITLECSQTMGHDKMYWYQQDPGMELHLIHYSYGVNSTEKGDLSSESTVSRIRTEHFPLTLESARPSHTSQYLCASSETRGLETQYFGPGTRLLVL.

V is TRBV14 and J is TRBJ2-2, with D unclear. V gave up 3 bases and J gave up 4 bases, with 9 bases separating them. Germline CDR1 and CDR2: SGHDN and FVKESK. There are 14 residues in the CDR3. The CDR3 spells CASSHFGTTGELFF. The CDR3 DNA sequence: TGTGCCAGCAGCCACTTCGGAACCACCGGGGAGCTGTTTTTT.

The gene calls are TRBV27 and TRBJ1-4, with 7 positions matching TRBD1. From germline, CDR1 is MNHEY and CDR2 SMNVEV (reference sequence). J was trimmed by 8 bases and V by 8 bases; bases with no gene match: 17. The length of the CDR3 is 16 residues. CDR3 sequence: CASDYRGRTSREKLFF. The CDR3 coding sequence is TGTGCCAGCGATTACAGGGGCCGAACATCTCGAGAAAAACTGTTTTTT.

About this clone: One end of the junction is discordant with germline, which a read error may explain. This chain connects TRBV7-7 to TRBJ2-2; 8 bases are shared with TRBD2. The CDR3 length is 16 residues. Per germline, CDR1 SSHAT and CDR2 FNYEAQ (reference sequence). This CDR3 is CASSTTGGPRTGELFF. For the CDR3, the DNA is TGTGCTAGCAGCACCACGGGGGGGCCGAGGACCGGGGAGCTGTTTTTT.

The gene calls are TRBV5-8 and TRBJ1-4; 7 bases match TRBD1. Germline V gene data show CDR1 as SGHTS and CDR2 as YDEGEE. The CDR3 extends over 15 amino acids. The trim removed 0 bases at V and 5 bases at J, leaving 4 bases unmatched. DNA of the CDR3: TGTGCCAGCAGCTTGGGGGACAGAACGAATGAAAAACTGTTTTTT. Amino acid sequence: CASSLGDRTNEKLFF.

The V and J genes are TRBV5-4 and TRBJ2-1; D is undetermined. The germline CDR1 and CDR2 sequences are SGHNT and YYREEE (reference sequence). This CDR3 spans 14 amino acids. Deletions cut 4 bases from V and 4 bases from J, with 12 bases between. CDR3: CASSRAGPYNEQFF. The DNA of the CDR3 is TGTGCCAGCAGCAGGGCTGGCCCTTACAATGAGCAGTTCTTC.